A selection of T cell receptor beta chains follows, all from one sample in a study of cytomegalovirus exposure and HLA in healthy donors. Using immunoSEQ multiplex PCR, the repertoire was profiled, and TCRdb retains in-frame clones only, with some absent. The sample holds 100,000 or so clones, around 75% seen once. The sample was PBMCs. Every receptor here comes from a man aged 35 to 55 in good health and CMV-seronegative. Each CDR3 is given with its conserved first and last residue. The order of the fields is J gene, clone size, V gene, D gene, CDR3 protein, CDR3 DNA. A D gene is named only where the DNA matches it firmly. Clone size is shown for a subset of rows, as once, few, many or a class of expanded clone.

>TRBJ2-1|-|TRBV2|-
CASSEPQGLRVNEQFF
TGTGCCAGCAGTGAACCGCAGGGTCTAAGGGTCAATGAGCAGTTCTTC
>TRBJ2-1|-|TRBV7-3|-
CASSQGGDNEQFF
TGTGCCAGCAGTCAAGGCGGTGACAATGAGCAGTTCTTC
>TRBJ2-1|-|TRBV30|TRBD2
CAWSPREWGDEQFF
TGTGCCTGGAGTCCGCGGGAGTGGGGGGATGAGCAGTTCTTC
>TRBJ2-1|-|TRBV2|-
CAKRRGDYNEQFF
TGTGCGAAACGGAGGGGAGACTACAATGAGCAGTTCTTC
>TRBJ1-1|-|TRBV18|TRBD1
CASSPDRGASTEAFF
TGTGCCAGCTCACCGGACAGGGGGGCGTCCACTGAAGCTTTCTTT
>TRBJ2-1|-|TRBV19|TRBD2
CASSPEAGGVSYNEQFF
TGTGCCAGTAGTCCGGAAGCGGGAGGGGTCTCCTACAATGAGCAGTTCTTC
>TRBJ2-1|few|TRBV10-1|-
CASSESNSDNEQFF
TGCGCCAGCAGTGAGTCGAACTCCGACAATGAGCAGTTCTTC
>TRBJ1-6|-|TRBV4-3|TRBD1
CASSYDRGNSPLHF
TGCGCCAGCAGCTACGACAGGGGGAATTCACCCCTCCACTTT
>TRBJ1-5|few|TRBV4-2|TRBD1
CASSQPGQRQGAQHF
TGTGCCAGCAGCCAACCGGGACAAAGACAGGGAGCCCAGCATTTT
>TRBJ2-1|-|TRBV10-1|TRBD2
CASSESTGLAGGYNEQFF
TGCGCCAGCAGTGAGTCAACTGGACTAGCGGGGGGTTACAATGAGCAGTTCTTC
>TRBJ1-3|few|TRBV6-5|TRBD1
CASSRDRAHTIYF
TGTGCCAGCAGCCGGGACAGGGCCCACACCATATATTTT
>TRBJ2-3|-|TRBV19|-
CASRTRRPTDTQYF
TGTGCCAGTAGGACAAGACGACCTACAGATACGCAGTATTTT
>TRBJ2-4|-|TRBV18|-
CASSPPGQPLAKNIQYF
TGTGCCAGCTCACCACCGGGGCAGCCGCTAGCCAAAAACATTCAGTACTTC
>TRBJ1-6|few|TRBV6-6|TRBD1
CASSSTTGVGISPLHF
TGTGCCAGCAGTTCCACTACAGGGGTCGGGATTTCACCCCTCCACTTT
>TRBJ1-2|once|TRBV7-2|TRBD1
CASSVTGGYGYTF
TGTGCCAGCAGCGTAACAGGGGGCTATGGCTACACCTTC
>TRBJ2-7|-|TRBV7-9|-
CASTLGRGSSYEQYF
TGTGCCAGCACCCTGGGGCGGGGCAGCTCCTACGAGCAGTACTTC
>TRBJ2-3|-|TRBV29-1|-
CSVEREEEVVRSSTDTQYF
TGCAGCGTTGAAAGAGAGGAGGAGGTCGTGAGATCTAGCACAGATACGCAGTATTTT
>TRBJ2-1|-|TRBV27|TRBD2
CASSSLAGVLEQFF
TGTGCCAGTTCCTCACTAGCGGGAGTACTTGAGCAGTTCTTC
>TRBJ1-1|-|TRBV10-1|-
CASRDSQNTEAFF
TGCGCCAGCAGGGACAGTCAAAACACTGAAGCTTTCTTT
>TRBJ2-4|-|TRBV7-9|TRBD1
CASSLRGQDKNIQYF
TGTGCCAGCAGCTTAAGGGGACAGGATAAAAACATTCAGTACTTC
>TRBJ2-7|few|TRBV5-4|-
CASNGLTGEQYF
TGTGCCAGCAATGGACTTACAGGGGAGCAGTACTTC
>TRBJ1-6|few|TRBV15|TRBD1
CATSIYDRGFFSPLHF
TGTGCCACCAGCATCTATGACAGGGGGTTTTTTTCACCCCTCCACTTT
>TRBJ2-5|few|TRBV5-1|-
CASSLVSQGRETQYF
TGCGCCAGCAGCTTGGTCTCCCAGGGTCGTGAGACCCAGTACTTC
>TRBJ1-2|few|TRBV18|TRBD1
CASSIPGQGANYGYTF
TGTGCCAGCTCAATTCCGGGACAGGGGGCGAACTATGGCTACACCTTC
>TRBJ2-7|-|TRBV13|TRBD1
CASSSGQGNYEQYF
TGTGCCAGCAGCTCGGGACAGGGAAACTACGAGCAGTACTTC
>TRBJ2-3|-|TRBV5-1|TRBD1
CASSFGTGADTQYF
TGCGCCAGCAGCTTCGGGACAGGGGCAGATACGCAGTATTTT
>TRBJ2-1|-|TRBV5-1|-
CASSLSGQGSYNEQFF
TGCGCCAGCAGCTTGTCGGGTCAGGGGTCCTACAATGAGCAGTTCTTC
>TRBJ1-1|-|TRBV25-1|-
CASSPQSGTIPTNTEAFF
TGTGCCAGCAGTCCCCAGAGTGGGACTATACCCACGAACACTGAAGCTTTCTTT
>TRBJ2-5|once|TRBV5-1|-
CASSLGGPQETQYF
TGCGCCAGCAGCTTGGGGGGCCCTCAAGAGACCCAGTACTTC
>TRBJ2-1|-|TRBV5-8|TRBD2
CASSLAGGAWVEQFF
TGTGCCAGCAGCTTGGCCGGGGGGGCCTGGGTTGAGCAGTTCTTC
>TRBJ1-2|-|TRBV4-2|TRBD1
CASSQEGTVMDYGYTF
TGTGCCAGCAGCCAAGAAGGGACAGTGATGGACTATGGCTACACCTTC
>TRBJ2-3|-|TRBV21-1|-
CASSKDPAGGPDTQYF
TGTGCCAGCAGCAAAGATCCAGCGGGAGGGCCAGATACGCAGTATTTT
>TRBJ2-2|-|TRBV28|TRBD1
CASSSFGTGVPGELFF
TGTGCCAGCAGTTCCTTCGGGACAGGAGTCCCCGGGGAGCTGTTTTTT
>TRBJ2-7|-|TRBV6-5|-
CASNAGDSYEQYF
TGTGCCAGCAACGCCGGGGACTCCTACGAGCAGTACTTC
>TRBJ2-7|-|TRBV11-3|TRBD1
CASRSTGVHSYEQYF
TGTGCCAGCAGATCTACAGGGGTACACTCCTACGAGCAGTACTTC
>TRBJ1-2|-|TRBV5-1|-
CASSLVAANYGYTF
TGCGCCAGCAGCTTGGTGGCGGCTAACTATGGCTACACCTTC
>TRBJ1-5|-|TRBV7-9|TRBD1
CASSLGTGGGNQPQHF
TGTGCCAGCAGCTTAGGTACAGGGGGCGGCAATCAGCCCCAGCATTTT
>TRBJ1-5|-|TRBV9|TRBD1
CASSPQAGQGVGPQHF
TGTGCCAGCAGCCCCCAGGCCGGACAGGGTGTGGGGCCCCAGCATTTT
>TRBJ2-7|few|TRBV27|-
CASRRSGTYEQYF
TGTGCCAGCCGGCGATCGGGGACCTACGAGCAGTACTTC
>TRBJ2-2|-|TRBV27|-
CASSLGGSTGELFF
TGTGCCAGCAGTTTAGGGGGCAGCACCGGGGAGCTGTTTTTT
>TRBJ2-3|-|TRBV10-1|-
CASSEEGLTDTQYF
TGCGCCAGCAGTGAGGAGGGCCTCACAGATACGCAGTATTTT
>TRBJ1-6|-|TRBV30|TRBD1
CAGRDRGNSPLHF
TGTGCCGGCCGGGACAGGGGTAATTCACCCCTCCACTTT
>TRBJ1-1|few|TRBV5-1|TRBD1
CASSLGQGAITEAFF
TGCGCCAGCAGCTTGGGGCAGGGGGCGATCACTGAAGCTTTCTTT
>TRBJ2-7|-|TRBV5-8|TRBD1
CASGRTGGSYEQYF
TGTGCCAGCGGTAGGACAGGGGGAAGCTACGAGCAGTACTTC
>TRBJ1-2|few|TRBV16|-
CASSQFGGVGYTF
TGTGCCAGCAGCCAATTCGGAGGGGTCGGCTACACCTTC
>TRBJ1-4|-|TRBV28|TRBD1
CASTAGGEKLFF
TGTGCCAGCACGGCAGGGGGAGAAAAACTGTTTTTT
>TRBJ2-7|-|TRBV12-5|-
CASGLDTTYEQYF
TGTGCTAGTGGTTTGGACACGACCTACGAGCAGTACTTC
>TRBJ2-2|-|TRBV11-3|TRBD2
CASSPVPRRAGGAGELFF
TGTGCCAGCAGCCCAGTTCCGCGAAGGGCGGGGGGTGCCGGGGAGCTGTTTTTT
>TRBJ2-5|-|TRBV25-1|TRBD1
CASSETTGPMETQYF
TGTGCCAGCAGTGAAACGACAGGGCCCATGGAGACCCAGTACTTC
>TRBJ2-7|few|TRBV6-5|TRBD1
CASRRGQVSYEQYF
TGTGCCAGCAGGCGCGGACAGGTGAGCTACGAGCAGTACTTC
>TRBJ1-2|few|TRBV10-2|-
CASSEGQTDGYTF
TGCGCCAGCAGTGAAGGACAGACTGATGGCTACACCTTC
>TRBJ2-5|-|TRBV5-1|-
CASSYRDSPRETQYF
TGCGCCAGCAGCTATCGGGACTCCCCGAGGGAGACCCAGTACTTC
>TRBJ2-1|-|TRBV4-1|TRBD2
CASSQLLAGSYNEQFF
TGCGCCAGCAGCCAATTACTAGCGGGGTCTTACAATGAGCAGTTCTTC
>TRBJ1-5|few|TRBV19|TRBD1
CASYSQGDPQPQHF
TGTGCCAGTTACTCCCAGGGGGACCCACAGCCCCAGCATTTT
>TRBJ1-5|-|TRBV4-3|-
CASSQDLVTGSNQPQHF
TGCGCCAGCAGCCAAGATTTAGTTACAGGGAGCAATCAGCCCCAGCATTTT
>TRBJ1-2|-|TRBV27|-
CASSFNTANYGYTF
TGTGCCAGCAGTTTTAATACAGCTAACTATGGCTACACCTTC
>TRBJ2-2|-|TRBV30|TRBD1
CAWTLGTGGGTGELFF
TGTGCCTGGACCCTCGGGACAGGGGGGGGAACCGGGGAGCTGTTTTTT
>TRBJ2-7|-|TRBV19|TRBD1
CASSAGQGRIYEQYF
TGTGCCAGTAGTGCTGGACAGGGTCGGATCTACGAGCAGTACTTC